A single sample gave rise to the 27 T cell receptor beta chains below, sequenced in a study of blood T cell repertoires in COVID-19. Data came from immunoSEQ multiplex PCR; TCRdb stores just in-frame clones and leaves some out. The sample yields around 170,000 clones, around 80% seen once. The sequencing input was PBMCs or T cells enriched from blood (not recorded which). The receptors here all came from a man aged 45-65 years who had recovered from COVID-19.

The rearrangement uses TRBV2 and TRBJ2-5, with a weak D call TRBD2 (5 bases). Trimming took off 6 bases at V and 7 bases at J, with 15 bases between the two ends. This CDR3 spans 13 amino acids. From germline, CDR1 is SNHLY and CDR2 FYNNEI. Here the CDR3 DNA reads TGTGCCAGCAGCCCCGGGGTTGAAATGACCCAGTACTTC. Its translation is CASSPGVEMTQYF.

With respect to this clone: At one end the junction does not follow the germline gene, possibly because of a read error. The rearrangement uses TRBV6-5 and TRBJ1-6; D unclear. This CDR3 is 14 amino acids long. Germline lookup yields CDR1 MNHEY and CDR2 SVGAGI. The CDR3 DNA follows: TGTGCCAGCAGGGAGGTCTCCCATAATTCACCCCTCCACTTT. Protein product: CASREVSHNSPLHF.

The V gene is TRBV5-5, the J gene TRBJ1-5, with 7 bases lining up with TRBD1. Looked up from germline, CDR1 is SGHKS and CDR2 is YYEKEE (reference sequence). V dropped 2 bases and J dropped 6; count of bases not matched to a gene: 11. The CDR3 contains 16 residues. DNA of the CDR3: TGTGCCAGCAGCTTTGGAGACAGGGCCACAGGTCAGCCCCAGCATTTT. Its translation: CASSFGDRATGQPQHF.

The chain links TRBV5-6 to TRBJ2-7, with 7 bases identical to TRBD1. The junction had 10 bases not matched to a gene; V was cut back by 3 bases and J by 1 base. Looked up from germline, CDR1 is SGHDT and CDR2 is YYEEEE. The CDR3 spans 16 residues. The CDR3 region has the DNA TGTGCCAGCAGCTCAGAGGGGGCAGGGCGATCCTACGAGCAGTACTTC. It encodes CASSSEGAGRSYEQYF. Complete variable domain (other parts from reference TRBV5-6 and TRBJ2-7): DAGVTQSPTHLIKTRGQQVTLRCSPKSGHDTVSWYQQALGQGPQFIFQYYEEEERQRGNFPDRFSGHQFPNYSSELNVNALLLGDSALYLCASSSEGAGRSYEQYFGPGTRLTVT.

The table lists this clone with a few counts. CDR3 sequence reads: CASSVTGATNEKLFF. The CDR3 region has the DNA TGTGCCAGCAGCGTTACAGGAGCAACTAATGAAAAACTGTTTTTT. The J gene is TRBJ1-4, the V gene TRBV7-6; D might be TRBD1 (5 bases). V lost 5 bases and J 0 bases, leaving 10 bases between the germline ends. The length of the CDR3 is 15 residues. Per the germline V gene, CDR1 is SGHVS and CDR2 is FNYEAQ.

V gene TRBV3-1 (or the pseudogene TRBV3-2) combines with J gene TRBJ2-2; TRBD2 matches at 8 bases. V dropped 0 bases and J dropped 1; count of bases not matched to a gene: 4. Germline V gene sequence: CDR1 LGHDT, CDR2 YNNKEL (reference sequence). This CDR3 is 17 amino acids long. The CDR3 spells CASSQDRGGRNTGELFF. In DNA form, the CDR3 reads TGTGCCAGCAGCCAAGATCGGGGGGGAAGGAACACCGGGGAGCTGTTTTTT.

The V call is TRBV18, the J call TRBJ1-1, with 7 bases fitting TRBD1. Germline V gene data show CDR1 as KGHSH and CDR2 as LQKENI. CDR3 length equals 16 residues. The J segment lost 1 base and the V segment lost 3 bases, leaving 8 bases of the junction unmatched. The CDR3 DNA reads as TGTGCCAGCTCACCCCCCAAAGGGGGCCCGAACACTGAAGCTTTCTTT. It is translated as CASSPPKGGPNTEAFF. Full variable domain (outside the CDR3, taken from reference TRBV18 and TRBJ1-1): NAGVMQNPRHLVRRRGQEARLRCSPMKGHSHVYWYRQLPEEGLKFMVYLQKENIIDESGMPKERFSAEFPKEGPSILRIQQVVRGDSAAYFCASSPPKGGPNTEAFFGQGTRLTVV.

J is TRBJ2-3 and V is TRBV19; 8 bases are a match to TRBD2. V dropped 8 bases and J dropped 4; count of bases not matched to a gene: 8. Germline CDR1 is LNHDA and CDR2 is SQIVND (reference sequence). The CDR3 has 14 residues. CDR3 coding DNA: TGTGCCAGTGCCTCTTCGCGGGGGGCAGATACGCAGTATTTT. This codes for CASASSRGADTQYF.

The CDR3 nucleotides read TGTGCCAGCAGTGAAGCGCGGTTTCAGCCCCAGCATTTT. It codes for CASSEARFQPQHF. The chain has TRBV6-1 and TRBJ1-5; D remains ambiguous. Trimming cost V 0 bases and J 6 bases, with 6 bases left between them. The CDR3 consists of 13 residues. Germline CDR1 and CDR2: MNHNS and SASEGT.

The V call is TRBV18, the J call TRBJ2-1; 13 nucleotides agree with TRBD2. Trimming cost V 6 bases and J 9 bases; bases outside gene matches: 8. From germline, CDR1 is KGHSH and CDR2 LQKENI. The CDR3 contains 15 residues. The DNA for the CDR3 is TGTGCCAGCTCGTACGGGACTAGCGGGGTCGGTGAGCAGTTCTTC. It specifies CASSYGTSGVGEQFF.

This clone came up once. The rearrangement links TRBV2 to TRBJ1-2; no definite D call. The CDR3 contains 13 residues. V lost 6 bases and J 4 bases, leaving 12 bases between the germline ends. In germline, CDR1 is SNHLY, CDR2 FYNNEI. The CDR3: CASSGERAYGYTF. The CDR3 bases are TGTGCCAGCAGCGGGGAGAGGGCCTATGGCTACACCTTC.

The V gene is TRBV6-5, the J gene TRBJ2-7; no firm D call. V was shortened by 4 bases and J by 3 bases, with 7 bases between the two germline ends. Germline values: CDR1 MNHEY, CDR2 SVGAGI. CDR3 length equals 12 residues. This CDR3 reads CASSFGFYEQYF. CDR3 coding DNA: TGTGCCAGCAGTTTCGGGTTCTACGAGCAGTACTTC.

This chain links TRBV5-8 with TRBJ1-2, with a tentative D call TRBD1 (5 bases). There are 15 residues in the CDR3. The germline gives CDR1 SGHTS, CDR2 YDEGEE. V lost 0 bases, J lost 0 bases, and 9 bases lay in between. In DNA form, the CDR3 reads TGTGCCAGCAGCTTGGGGTCCAGGGCTAACTATGGCTACACCTTC. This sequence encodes CASSLGSRANYGYTF.

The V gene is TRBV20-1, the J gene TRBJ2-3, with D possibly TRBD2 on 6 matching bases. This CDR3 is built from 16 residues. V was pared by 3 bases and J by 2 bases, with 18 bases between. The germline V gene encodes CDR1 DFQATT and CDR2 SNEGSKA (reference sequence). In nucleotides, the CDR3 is TGCAGTGCTAGTCCCCCCCCGGGGGACGCCACAGATACGCAGTATTTT. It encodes CSASPPPGDATDTQYF.

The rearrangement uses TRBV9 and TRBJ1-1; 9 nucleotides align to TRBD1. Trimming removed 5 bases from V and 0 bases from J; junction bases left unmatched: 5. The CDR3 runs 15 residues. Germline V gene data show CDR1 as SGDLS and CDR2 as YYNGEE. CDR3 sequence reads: CASSAGTGLNTEAFF. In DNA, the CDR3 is TGTGCCAGCAGTGCAGGGACAGGGTTGAACACTGAAGCTTTCTTT.

The CDR3 here is CASSPETSGGLYEQYF. CDR3 in DNA: TGTGCCAGCAGCCCTGAGACTAGCGGGGGATTATACGAGCAGTACTTC. The V gene is TRBV7-6, the J gene TRBJ2-7; 12 bases line up with TRBD2. Germline CDR1 reads SGHVS; CDR2 reads FNYEAQ. Trimming removed 5 bases from V and 4 bases from J; junction bases left unmatched: 9. This CDR3 has 16 amino acids.

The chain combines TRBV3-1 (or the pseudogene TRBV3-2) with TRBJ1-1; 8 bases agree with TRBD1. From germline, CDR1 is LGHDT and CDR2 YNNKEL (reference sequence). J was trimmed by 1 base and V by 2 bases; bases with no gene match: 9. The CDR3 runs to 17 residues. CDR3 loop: CASSQSSQGQGNTEAFF. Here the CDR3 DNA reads TGTGCCAGCAGCCAATCCTCGCAAGGACAGGGGAACACTGAAGCTTTCTTT.

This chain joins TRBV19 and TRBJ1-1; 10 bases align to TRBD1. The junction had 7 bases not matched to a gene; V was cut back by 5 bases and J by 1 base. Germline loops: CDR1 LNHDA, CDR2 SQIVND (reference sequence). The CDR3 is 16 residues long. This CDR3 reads CASSPDRGRGNTEAFF. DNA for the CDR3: TGTGCCAGTAGTCCCGACAGGGGGCGAGGGAACACTGAAGCTTTCTTT. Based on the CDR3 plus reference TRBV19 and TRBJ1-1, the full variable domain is DGGITQSPKYLFRKEGQNVTLSCEQNLNHDAMYWYRQDPGQGLRLIYYSQIVNDFQKGDIAEGYSVSREKKESFPLTVTSAQKNPTAFYLCASSPDRGRGNTEAFFGQGTRLTVV.

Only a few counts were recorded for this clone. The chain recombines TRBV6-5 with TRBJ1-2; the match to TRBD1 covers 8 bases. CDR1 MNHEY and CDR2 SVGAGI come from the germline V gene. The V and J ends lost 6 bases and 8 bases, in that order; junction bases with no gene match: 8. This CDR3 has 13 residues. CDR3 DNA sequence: TGTGCCAGCAGCCCCAGGACAGGGTTAGGCTACACCTTC. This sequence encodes CASSPRTGLGYTF.

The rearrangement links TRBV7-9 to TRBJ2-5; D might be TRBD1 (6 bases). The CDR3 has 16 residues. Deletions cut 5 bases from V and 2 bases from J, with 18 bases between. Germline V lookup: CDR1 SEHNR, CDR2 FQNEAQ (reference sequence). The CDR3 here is CASSPPWGHRQETQYF. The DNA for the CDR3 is TGTGCCAGCAGCCCTCCCTGGGGACACCGGCAAGAGACCCAGTACTTC.

The CDR3 region is CASSARDRIYEQYF. Written as DNA, the CDR3 is TGTGCCAGCAGTGCGCGGGACAGGATCTACGAGCAGTACTTC. J is TRBJ2-7 and V is TRBV27; 8 positions match TRBD1. Losses at the gene ends were 5 bases for V and 3 bases for J; bases not matched to a gene: 6. The CDR3 has 14 residues. Per germline, CDR1 MNHEY and CDR2 SMNVEV (reference sequence).

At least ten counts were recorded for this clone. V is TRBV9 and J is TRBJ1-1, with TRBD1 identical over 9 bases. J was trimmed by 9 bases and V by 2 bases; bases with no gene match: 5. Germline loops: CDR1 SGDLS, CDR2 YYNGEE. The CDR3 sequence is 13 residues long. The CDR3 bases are TGTGCCAGCAGCGTTGGGACAGGGAGCAAAGCTTTCTTT. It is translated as CASSVGTGSKAFF.

CDR3 in DNA: TGTGCCAGCAGTTTTGGGACAGGGGATAAACTGTTTTTT. Residues: CASSFGTGDKLFF. The rearrangement uses TRBV12-3 or TRBV12-4 and TRBJ1-4, with TRBD1 matching over 10 bases. There are 13 residues in the CDR3. Germline trimming cut 3 bases from V and 11 bases from J; bases unmatched to any gene: 3.

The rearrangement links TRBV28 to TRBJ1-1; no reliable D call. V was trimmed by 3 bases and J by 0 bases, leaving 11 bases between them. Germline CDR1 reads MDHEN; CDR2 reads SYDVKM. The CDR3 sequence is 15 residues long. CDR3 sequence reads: CASSFPVIMNTEAFF. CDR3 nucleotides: TGTGCCAGCAGTTTCCCAGTTATTATGAACACTGAAGCTTTCTTT. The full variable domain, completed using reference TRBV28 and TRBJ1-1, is DVKVTQSSRYLVKRTGEKVFLECVQDMDHENMFWYRQDPGLGLRLIYFSYDVKMKEKGDIPEGYSVSREKKERFSLILESASTNQTSMYLCASSFPVIMNTEAFFGQGTRLTVV.

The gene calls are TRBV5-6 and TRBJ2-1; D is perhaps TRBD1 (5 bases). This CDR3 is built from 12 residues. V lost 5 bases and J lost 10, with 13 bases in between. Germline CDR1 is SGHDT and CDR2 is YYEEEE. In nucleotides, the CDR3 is TGTGCCAGCAGTCCCATAGGGGCCGAGCAGTTCTTC. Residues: CASSPIGAEQFF.

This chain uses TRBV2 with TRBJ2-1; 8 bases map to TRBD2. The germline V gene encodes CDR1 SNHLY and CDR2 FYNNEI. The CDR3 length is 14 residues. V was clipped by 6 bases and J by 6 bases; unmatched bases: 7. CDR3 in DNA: TGTGCCAGCAGGACCGGGACTAGTCCCAATGAGCAGTTCTTC. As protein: CASRTGTSPNEQFF.

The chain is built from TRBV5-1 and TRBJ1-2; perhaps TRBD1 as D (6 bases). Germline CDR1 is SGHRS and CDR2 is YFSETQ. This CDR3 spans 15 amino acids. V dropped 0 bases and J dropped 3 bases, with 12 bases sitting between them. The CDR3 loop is CASSLGQGMDYGYTF. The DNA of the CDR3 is TGCGCCAGCAGCTTGGGTCAGGGGATGGACTATGGCTACACCTTC.